One sample yielded the 28 T cell receptor beta chains listed below, sequenced in a study of control samples from healthy donors and cancer patients. The assay was immunoSEQ multiplex PCR, and TCRdb's table has in-frame clones only and misses some. The sample comprises around 74,000 clones, around 92% of which are singletons, and 5.5% to 6.5% rests with the top ten. The sequenced material came from blood. These receptors were obtained from a woman aged 55 to 70 in good health.

This sequence joins TRBV24-1 and TRBJ2-3, with D hard to call. V lost 4 bases, J lost 2 bases, and 12 bases lay in between. The CDR3 length is 15 residues. Germline V gene sequence: CDR1 KGHDR, CDR2 SFDVKD. Here the CDR3 reads CATSDSGRITDTQYF. CDR3 DNA sequence: TGTGCCACCAGTGACTCGGGCCGCATCACAGATACGCAGTATTTT.

The chain recombines TRBV11-1 with TRBJ2-1, with a weak D call TRBD2 (6 bases). Trimming removed 5 bases from V and 3 bases from J, with 17 bases in between. This CDR3 is built from 16 residues. Per germline, CDR1 SGHAT and CDR2 FQDESV (reference sequence). The CDR3 spells CASSLHGTGSYNEQFF. The CDR3 bases are TGTGCCAGCAGCCTCCACGGGACTGGAAGCTACAATGAGCAGTTCTTC.

A single count supports this clone. This chain uses TRBV12-3 or TRBV12-4 with TRBJ1-4; tentative D call: TRBD1 (5 bases). CDR3 size: 13 residues. The V and J ends lost 7 bases and 5 bases respectively, with 11 bases between them. CDR3 in amino acids: CASTMGGNEKLFF. The CDR3 nucleotides are TGTGCCAGCACCATGGGGGGAAATGAAAAACTGTTTTTT.

The CDR3 loop is CATGEGGRSEAFF. The CDR3, as DNA: TGTGCCACCGGGGAAGGGGGGCGGTCTGAAGCTTTCTTT. The genes are TRBV10-3 and TRBJ1-1; D possibly corresponds to TRBD1 (6 bases). The germline V gene encodes CDR1 ENHRY and CDR2 SYGVKD. The CDR3 is made up of 13 amino acids. Trimming took 10 bases from V and 6 from J, leaving 18 bases between them.

The CDR3 nucleotides are TGTGCCAGCAGCTTAGGGCAGGGCACAGATACGCAGTATTTT. Amino acids: CASSLGQGTDTQYF. The V and J genes are TRBV7-2 and TRBJ2-3; D is ambiguous. Germline-derived CDR1 and CDR2 are SGHTA and FQGNSA. V was shortened by 1 base and J by 1 base, with 6 bases between the two germline ends. The CDR3 runs 14 residues. Full variable domain (remainder filled in from reference TRBV7-2 and TRBJ2-3): GAGVSQSPSNKVTEKGKDVELRCDPISGHTALYWYRQSLGQGLEFLIYFQGNSAPDKSGLPSDRFSAERTGGSVSTLTIQRTQQEDSAVYLCASSLGQGTDTQYFGPGTRLTVL.

V and J are TRBV30 and TRBJ1-3, with D possibly matching TRBD1 (6 bases). V shed 4 bases and J shed 2 bases, with 9 bases lying between them. The germline CDR1 and CDR2 sequences are GTSNPN and SVGIG (reference sequence). The CDR3 spans 13 residues. The CDR3 DNA sequence: TGTGCCTGGAACAGGGACCCTGGAAACACCATATATTTT. Translation: CAWNRDPGNTIYF.

The chain has TRBV30 and TRBJ2-7; 7 bases map to TRBD1. Germline CDR1 and CDR2: GTSNPN and SVGIG (reference sequence). The length of the CDR3 is 13 residues. V shed 1 base, J shed 2 bases, and the junction held 2 bases outside the gene matches. This chain's CDR3 is CAWSGGGPYEQYF. The CDR3, as DNA: TGTGCCTGGAGTGGAGGGGGCCCCTACGAGCAGTACTTC. Using reference TRBV30 and TRBJ2-7 for the parts outside the CDR3, the full variable domain is SQTIHQWPATLVQPVGSPLSLECTVEGTSNPNLYWYRQAAGRGLQLLFYSVGIGQISSEVPQNLSASRPQDRQFILSSKKLLLSDSGFYLCAWSGGGPYEQYFGPGTRLTVT.

The V and J genes are TRBV5-1 and TRBJ2-5; D is undetermined. The V end was cut by 0 bases, the J end by 5 bases, with 11 bases between. The CDR3 extends over 14 amino acids. Germline values: CDR1 SGHRS, CDR2 YFSETQ. In DNA form, the CDR3 reads TGCGCCAGCAGCTTGGTACCATCCAGGGAGACCCAGTACTTC. Amino acids: CASSLVPSRETQYF.

This clone was detected once. This chain links TRBV7-9 with TRBJ2-7; the D gene is possibly TRBD2 (5 bases). CDR3 length: 14 residues. In germline, CDR1 is SEHNR, CDR2 FQNEAQ (reference sequence). V lost 3 bases to trimming and J lost 2 bases, with 11 bases between them. The CDR3 loop is CASSFSGSTYEQYF. CDR3 coding DNA: TGTGCCAGCAGCTTTTCGGGATCGACCTACGAGCAGTACTTC. Looking up the rest from reference TRBV7-9 and TRBJ2-7 gives the full variable domain: DTGVSQNPRHKITKRGQNVTFRCDPISEHNRLYWYRQTLGQGPEFLTYFQNEAQLEKSRLLSDRFSAERPKGSFSTLEIQRTEQGDSAMYLCASSFSGSTYEQYFGPGTRLTVT.

V gene TRBV6-5 combines with J gene TRBJ1-2, with D maybe TRBD1 (5 bases). CDR1 and CDR2 (germline): MNHEY, SVGAGI. The CDR3 consists of 14 residues. Deletions cut 6 bases from V and 8 bases from J, with 19 bases between. The CDR3 DNA is TGTGCCAGCAGGCTGGAGATGGGGACGGGAGGCTACACCTTC. Its translation: CASRLEMGTGGYTF.

This chain uses TRBV19 with TRBJ1-1; TRBD1 matches at 7 bases. This CDR3 comprises 12 residues. Germline assignment: CDR1 LNHDA and CDR2 SQIVND (reference sequence). J lost 8 bases, V lost 10 bases, and 10 bases had no gene match. As DNA, the CDR3 is TGTGCCACACGGGAGCACAGGGGAGAAGCTTTCTTT. Protein sequence: CATREHRGEAFF.

The gene calls are TRBV6-4 and TRBJ2-2; perhaps TRBD1 as D (5 bases). The CDR3 length is 12 residues. Germline V lookup: CDR1 MRHNA, CDR2 SNTAGT. V shed 6 bases and J shed 7 bases, with 9 bases lying between them. CDR3 coding DNA: TGTGCCAGCAGACAGGAAGACGGGGAGCTGTTTTTT. Translation gives CASRQEDGELFF.

The gene calls are TRBV2 and TRBJ1-4; D call uncertain. Germline CDR1 SNHLY, CDR2 FYNNEI. V dropped 0 bases and J dropped 11 bases, with 7 bases sitting between them. The CDR3 has 12 residues. This CDR3 is CASSEALEKLFF. The CDR3 DNA follows: TGTGCCAGCAGTGAAGCGCTTGAGAAACTGTTTTTT. Supplemented by reference TRBV2 and TRBJ1-4, the full variable domain reads EPEVTQTPSHQVTQMGQEVILRCVPISNHLYFYWYRQILGQKVEFLVSFYNNEISEKSEIFDDQFSVERPDGSNFTLKIRSTKLEDSAMYFCASSEALEKLFFGSGTQLSVL.

The chain's CDR3 is CACQRGGAGANVLTF. The CDR3 nucleotides are TGTGCCTGTCAACGAGGGGGGGCTGGGGCCAACGTCCTGACTTTC. The chain is built from TRBV30 and TRBJ2-6; D perhaps matches TRBD2 (7 bases). The V gene's germline CDR1 is GTSNPN and CDR2 SVGIG (reference sequence). CDR3 length equals 15 residues. Deletions cut 6 bases from V and 2 bases from J, with 14 bases between.

The CDR3 DNA is TGCGCCAGCAGCATCCAGGGGATCGAGGATGGCTACACCTTC. Amino acid sequence: CASSIQGIEDGYTF. The chain uses TRBV5-1 and TRBJ1-2; the D gene is possibly TRBD1 (6 bases). Germline V gene data show CDR1 as SGHRS and CDR2 as YFSETQ. This CDR3 spans 14 amino acids. The germline V and J ends were trimmed by 4 bases and 6 bases, with 16 bases remaining between them. The full variable domain, in which reference TRBV5-1 and TRBJ1-2 provide the parts outside the CDR3, is KAGVTQTPRYLIKTRGQQVTLSCSPISGHRSVSWYQQTPGQGLQFLFEYFSETQRNKGNFPGRFSGRQFSNSRSEMNVSTLELGDSALYLCASSIQGIEDGYTFGSGTRLTVV.

The chain links TRBV30 to TRBJ2-1; 8 nucleotides line up with TRBD2. This CDR3 spans 14 amino acids. Germline trimming cut 2 bases from V and 10 bases from J; bases unmatched to any gene: 10. CDR1 and CDR2 from the germline V gene are GTSNPN and SVGIG (reference sequence). CDR3 region: CAWSTRGGAGEQFF. CDR3 nucleotide sequence: TGTGCCTGGAGTACCCGGGGGGGGGCTGGGGAGCAGTTCTTC.

The V gene is TRBV2, the J gene TRBJ2-7; 9 nucleotides agree with TRBD2. CDR1 and CDR2 from the germline V gene are SNHLY and FYNNEI. J gave up 3 bases and V 8 bases, and 5 bases lay outside the gene matches. This CDR3 has 13 amino acids. The DNA of the CDR3 is TGTGCCAGCCAGCGGGAGGAGGGCTACGAGCAGTACTTC. Translation: CASQREEGYEQYF.

The chain uses TRBV28 and TRBJ2-7; D not resolved. This CDR3 region has 14 residues. V lost 6 bases and J 2 bases, leaving 14 bases between the germline ends. The germline gives CDR1 MDHEN, CDR2 SYDVKM. CDR3 sequence reads: CASRSRGWPYEQYF. As DNA, the CDR3 is TGTGCCAGCAGAAGCCGCGGCTGGCCCTACGAGCAGTACTTC. The full variable domain, in which reference TRBV28 and TRBJ2-7 provide the parts outside the CDR3, is DVKVTQSSRYLVKRTGEKVFLECVQDMDHENMFWYRQDPGLGLRLIYFSYDVKMKEKGDIPEGYSVSREKKERFSLILESASTNQTSMYLCASRSRGWPYEQYFGPGTRLTVT.

The V and J genes are TRBV5-4 and TRBJ1-1; D is uncertain. Germline V lookup: CDR1 SGHNT, CDR2 YYREEE (reference sequence). There are 14 residues in the CDR3. Trimming left V 0 bases short and J 2 bases short, with 8 bases between. CDR3 coding DNA: TGTGCCAGCAGCTTGGCCGGGATAAACACTGAAGCTTTCTTT. The encoded protein is CASSLAGINTEAFF.

The genes are TRBV7-9 and TRBJ2-7; TRBD2 matches 11 bases. CDR3 length equals 14 residues. CDR1 and CDR2 from the germline V gene are SEHNR and FQNEAQ (reference sequence). The trim removed 5 bases at V and 4 bases at J, leaving 4 bases unmatched. CDR3 nucleotide sequence: TGTGCCAGCAGCGGCACTAGCGGGAGTTACGAGCAGTACTTC. It specifies CASSGTSGSYEQYF. Looking up the rest from reference TRBV7-9 and TRBJ2-7 gives the full variable domain: DTGVSQNPRHKITKRGQNVTFRCDPISEHNRLYWYRQTLGQGPEFLTYFQNEAQLEKSRLLSDRFSAERPKGSFSTLEIQRTEQGDSAMYLCASSGTSGSYEQYFGPGTRLTVT.

CDR3: CASSLRGSMNTEAFF. The CDR3 DNA is TGTGCCAGCAGCTTAAGGGGCAGCATGAACACTGAAGCTTTCTTT. The chain recombines TRBV5-6 with TRBJ1-1; possible D gene TRBD1, 5 bases. V shed 2 bases and J shed 0 bases, with 11 bases lying between them. The CDR3 length is 15 residues. Per germline, CDR1 SGHDT and CDR2 YYEEEE.

V usage is TRBV19 and J usage is TRBJ2-2; 9 bases map to TRBD1. CDR1 is LNHDA, CDR2 SQIVND, per germline (reference sequence). The CDR3 consists of 15 residues. J gave up 1 base and V 5 bases, and 2 bases lay outside the gene matches. The DNA of the CDR3 is TGTGCCAGTAGTTCGGACAGGGGGAACACCGGGGAGCTGTTTTTT. Its translation: CASSSDRGNTGELFF.

The rearrangement uses TRBV11-2 and TRBJ2-7, with TRBD2 identical over 12 bases. Germline-derived CDR1 and CDR2 are SGHAT and FQNNGV. Trimming cost V 5 bases and J 4 bases; bases outside gene matches: 6. The CDR3 is 15 amino acids. CDR3 nucleotide sequence: TGTGCCAGCAGCACGCCTAGCGGGAGGGCGTACGAGCAGTACTTC. Protein sequence: CASSTPSGRAYEQYF.

This clone has just one count. CDR3 region: CASSLMTSPKPEQFF. Here the CDR3 DNA reads TGTGCCAGCAGCTTAATGACTAGTCCTAAACCTGAGCAGTTCTTC. The genes are TRBV5-8 and TRBJ2-1; a possible D gene is TRBD2 (6 bases). The CDR3 sequence is 15 residues long. CDR1 and CDR2 from the germline V gene are SGHTS and YDEGEE. V was shortened by 2 bases and J by 9 bases, with 18 bases between the two germline ends.

CDR3 DNA sequence: TGTGCCATCAGTGAGTTTCCCCCCTCCGGCAGGCTGGAGTATAATTCACCCCTCCACTTT. It yields the protein CAISEFPPSGRLEYNSPLHF. The genes are TRBV10-3 and TRBJ1-6, with D uncertain. Trimming shortened V by 1 base and J by 4 bases, and 23 bases separated the two germline ends. The CDR3 is 20 amino acids. Germline assignment: CDR1 ENHRY and CDR2 SYGVKD.

The V and J genes are TRBV3-1 (or the pseudogene TRBV3-2) and TRBJ2-5; 9 bases match TRBD1. The CDR3 totals 16 residues. Germline V gives CDR1 LGHDT, CDR2 YNNKEL (reference sequence). Trimming cost V 8 bases and J 4 bases; bases outside gene matches: 14. The CDR3 spells CASAAQTGGGLETQYF. For the CDR3, the DNA is TGTGCCAGCGCAGCCCAAACAGGGGGCGGCTTAGAGACCCAGTACTTC.

The CDR3 loop is CASSYDFLPGTSYGTQYF. The CDR3, as DNA: TGTGCCAGCAGTTACGATTTCCTTCCCGGGACTAGTTACGGGACCCAGTACTTC. This chain joins TRBV6-2 or TRBV6-3 and TRBJ2-5, with TRBD2 matching over 8 bases. V lost 2 bases and J lost 7; bases outside the gene matches: 18. CDR1 MNHEY and CDR2 SVGEGT come from the germline V gene. The CDR3 runs to 18 residues.

The rearrangement uses TRBV3-1 (or the pseudogene TRBV3-2) and TRBJ1-4; 8 bases align to TRBD1. Germline V gene lookup returns CDR1 LGHDT and CDR2 YNNKEL (reference sequence). The CDR3 is 14 amino acids. Trimming at V came to 3 bases and at J to 7 bases, leaving 4 bases not matched to a gene. Here the CDR3 reads CASSQAGQGEKLFF. Written as DNA, the CDR3 is TGTGCCAGCAGCCAGGCCGGACAGGGTGAAAAACTGTTTTTT.